This TCR beta chain is drawn from a study of EBV T-cell therapy then PD-1 blockade in nasopharyngeal carcinoma. As for this clone: Its antigen is undetermined.

This CDR3 region has 15 residues. CDR1 SGHDT and CDR2 YYEEEE come from the germline V gene. Trimming stripped 0 bases from V and 0 bases from J, with 9 bases between. Assay used: immunoSEQ multiplex PCR; TCRdb lists only in-frame clones, some missing. The profile shows 20,000 or so clones, roughly four fifths of them singletons. The time point: 266 days after commencement of treatment, after nivolumab therapy. Treatment reported: AdE1-LMPpoly-expanded autologous EBV-specific T-cell therapy followed by anti-PD-1 nivolumab. The receptor was isolated from a man aged 35 to 55 with nasopharyngeal carcinoma. Source: CD8+ T cells from blood, taken around day 240 from a patient whose treatment included autologous EBV-specific T cells and nivolumab. The chain employs TRBV5-6 and TRBJ1-2; D uncertain. The CDR3 is CASSLGPETNYGYTF. Here the CDR3 DNA reads TGTGCCAGCAGCTTGGGGCCGGAAACTAACTATGGCTACACCTTC.